This entry lists 2 T cell receptor beta chains sequenced from one sample in a study of shared clonotypes between healthy human individuals. Assay: immunoSEQ multiplex PCR; the TCRdb copy retains only in-frame clones and omits some. The sample includes around 2.5 million clones, more than 85% of them seen just once. The sequenced sample consisted of naive CD4+ T cells from PBMCs. Sample subset: CD45RA+ positively selected. These receptors were taken from a man between 18 and 35 years old in good health. Some clones in this sample may be carry-over from other donors' samples.

The chain uses TRBV5-8 and TRBJ1-2; no reliable D call. The CDR3 totals 10 residues. From germline, CDR1 is SGHTS and CDR2 YDEGEE. With 4 bases removed from V and 8 bases from J, the gap between germline ends came to 6 bases. CDR3 DNA sequence: TGTGCCAGCAGCGGATCCGGCTACACCTTC. Translation: CASSGSGYTF. Variable domain in full (rest from reference TRBV5-8 and TRBJ1-2): EAGVTQSPTHLIKTRGQQATLRCSPISGHTSVYWYQQALGLGLQFLLWYDEGEERNRGNFPPRFSGRQFPNYSSELNVNALELEDSALYLCASSGSGYTFGSGTRLTVV.

V usage is TRBV11-2 and J usage is TRBJ1-2; D is ambiguous. Trimming shortened V by 2 bases and J by 4 bases, and 8 bases separated the two germline ends. The CDR3 contains 13 residues. Germline CDR1 is SGHAT and CDR2 is FQNNGV. The CDR3 loop reads CASSLPEPYGYTF. For the CDR3, the DNA is TGTGCCAGCAGCTTACCCGAACCCTATGGCTACACCTTC.